The 29 T cell receptor beta chains reported below all come from one sample, sequenced in a study of OX40 agonist ivuxolimab in advanced cancers. Only in-frame clones appear in the TCRdb table, and some are missing; sequencing was by immunoSEQ multiplex PCR. The table includes roughly 80,000 clones, just over 85% detected once. Material: CD4+ or CD8+ T cells sorted from blood, obtained in a trial of the OX40 agonist ivuxolimab. The origin of the receptors is an adult with an advanced solid tumor such as melanoma, head and neck, liver or kidney cancer.

In this sample, this clone turned up once. The chain employs TRBV6-5 and TRBJ1-2; a weak D match, TRBD1 (5 bases). This CDR3 region has 10 residues. Germline values: CDR1 MNHEY, CDR2 SVGAGI. The V end was cut by 6 bases, the J end by 8 bases, with 7 bases between. CDR3 nucleotides: TGTGCCAGCAGGCAGGGAGGCTACACCTTC. As protein: CASRQGGYTF.

This clone was seen just once. The rearrangement uses TRBV7-2 and TRBJ2-1; the match to TRBD2 covers 8 bases. J gave up 5 bases and V 5 bases, and 5 bases lay outside the gene matches. Germline values: CDR1 SGHTA, CDR2 FQGNSA. There are 14 residues in the CDR3. The CDR3 sequence: CASSPREGNNEQFF. The CDR3 DNA reads as TGTGCCAGCAGCCCTCGGGAGGGAAACAATGAGCAGTTCTTC.

V and J are TRBV27 and TRBJ2-1; 9 bases fit TRBD2. The V gene's germline CDR1 is MNHEY and CDR2 SMNVEV (reference sequence). Unmatched junction bases numbered 12, after V lost 8 bases and J lost 7 bases. The CDR3 is 15 amino acids. CDR3 loop: CASATPASGENEQFF. The CDR3 bases are TGTGCCAGCGCCACTCCGGCTAGCGGGGAGAATGAGCAGTTCTTC.

CDR3 sequence reads: CASMRDRGGYTF. The CDR3 nucleotides read TGTGCCAGCATGAGGGACAGGGGTGGCTACACCTTC. The chain has TRBV2 and TRBJ1-2, with 10 nucleotides matching TRBD1. Germline CDR1 and CDR2: SNHLY and FYNNEI. The ends lost 7 bases at V and 7 bases at J; junction bases unmatched: 3. CDR3 size: 12 residues.

V gene TRBV4-3 combines with J gene TRBJ2-4; no definite D call. The CDR3 extends over 16 amino acids. Germline V gene data show CDR1 as LGHNA and CDR2 as YSLEER. Trimming took off 0 bases at V and 0 bases at J, with 9 bases between the two ends. CDR3 region: CASSQDSNLAKNIQYF. The CDR3 nucleotides are TGCGCCAGCAGCCAAGATAGCAACCTAGCCAAAAACATTCAGTACTTC.

The chain is built from TRBV11-2 and TRBJ2-3; unclear D gene. This CDR3 has 13 amino acids. Germline values: CDR1 SGHAT, CDR2 FQNNGV. Trimming pared 2 bases from V and 3 bases from J, leaving 6 bases between. Here the CDR3 reads CASSLPNTDTQYF. As DNA, the CDR3 is TGTGCCAGCAGCTTACCCAATACAGATACGCAGTATTTT.

The rearrangement links TRBV4-2 to TRBJ1-6, with D uncertain. Germline V gene lookup returns CDR1 LGHNA and CDR2 YNFKEQ. The length of the CDR3 is 16 residues. The V end lost 1 base, the J end lost 9 bases, and 16 bases lay between the germline ends. CDR3 region: CASSQVAGALRSPLHF. CDR3 nucleotide sequence: TGTGCCAGCAGCCAAGTTGCAGGAGCCCTACGTTCACCCCTCCACTTT.

V usage is TRBV11-3 and J usage is TRBJ2-1; D is unresolved. Deletions cut 4 bases from V and 4 bases from J, with 8 bases between. The CDR3 loop spans 13 amino acids. Germline V gives CDR1 SGHNT, CDR2 YENEEA. DNA of the CDR3: TGTGCCAGCAGCTCCGAGAAATACAATGAGCAGTTCTTC. It codes for CASSSEKYNEQFF.

The sample holds a few counts of this clone. V and J are TRBV5-6 and TRBJ1-4, with D perhaps TRBD1 (6 bases). Germline CDR1 SGHDT, CDR2 YYEEEE. V was pared by 0 bases and J by 6 bases, with 12 bases between. The CDR3 is 15 residues long. CDR3 loop: CASSLARGSYEKLFF. CDR3 DNA sequence: TGTGCCAGCAGCTTGGCCAGGGGATCGTATGAAAAACTGTTTTTT.

The V gene is TRBV7-9, the J gene TRBJ2-7; D is possibly TRBD1 (6 bases). V dropped 5 bases and J dropped 0 bases, with 17 bases sitting between them. Per the germline V gene, CDR1 is SEHNR and CDR2 is FQNEAQ (reference sequence). The CDR3 has 16 amino acids. The CDR3 protein is CASSPKTGLLSYEQYF. CDR3 nucleotide sequence: TGTGCCAGCAGCCCTAAAACAGGGCTCCTCTCCTACGAGCAGTACTTC.

The chain couples TRBV7-9 to TRBJ2-3; D unresolved. There are 11 residues in the CDR3. Germline CDR1 reads SEHNR; CDR2 reads FQNEAQ (reference sequence). V dropped 8 bases and J dropped 6 bases, with 9 bases sitting between them. The CDR3 region is CASGPSDTQYF. Here the CDR3 DNA reads TGTGCCAGCGGACCTTCCGATACGCAGTATTTT.

A few counts support this clone. For the CDR3, the DNA is TGTGCCAGCAGCCGACAGTCCCTTACTGGAAACACCATATATTTT. Translated, it gives CASSRQSLTGNTIYF. The chain has TRBV9 and TRBJ1-3; perhaps TRBD1 as D (5 bases). V was shortened by 4 bases and J by 2 bases, with 13 bases between the two germline ends. Germline lookup yields CDR1 SGDLS and CDR2 YYNGEE. The CDR3 is made up of 15 amino acids.

The chain links TRBV7-6 to TRBJ2-5; D may be TRBD1 (6 bases). V was shortened by 5 bases and J by 6 bases, with 16 bases between the two germline ends. The CDR3 covers 14 residues. Germline-derived CDR1 and CDR2 are SGHVS and FNYEAQ. CDR3 sequence reads: CASSLPHRAKTQYF. CDR3 sequence (DNA): TGTGCCAGCAGCCTACCCCACAGGGCAAAGACCCAGTACTTC.

The chain carries TRBV23-1 and TRBJ2-7; tentatively, D is TRBD2 (6 bases). TRBV23-1 is known as an ORF, though its function is uncertain. CDR3 length: 12 residues. V lost 9 bases and J lost 4, with 13 bases in between. CDR3 in DNA: TGCGCCAGATGGGGGGTTCGGTACGAGCAGTACTTC. It yields the protein CARWGVRYEQYF.

By its share, this clone is medium-sized. The rearrangement links TRBV11-2 to TRBJ2-5; 7 bases line up with TRBD2. Trimming took 1 base from V and 5 from J; bases not matched to a gene: 13. Per the germline V gene, CDR1 is SGHAT and CDR2 is FQNNGV. The CDR3 consists of 17 residues. In DNA form, the CDR3 reads TGTGCCAGCAGCTTAGGATTTGGGGGGGGATATGAGGAGACCCAGTACTTC. Amino acid sequence: CASSLGFGGGYEETQYF.

The V and J genes are TRBV11-2 and TRBJ1-2; the D is unclear. Germline V gene data show CDR1 as SGHAT and CDR2 as FQNNGV. V gave up 4 bases and J gave up 3 bases, with 18 bases separating them. The CDR3 runs to 16 residues. The CDR3 region has the DNA TGTGCCAGCAGCTCCCTCGGATCCTTACGTGACTATGGCTACACCTTC. It is translated as CASSSLGSLRDYGYTF.

This clone was seen a single time. The chain combines TRBV11-2 with TRBJ1-6; 9 nucleotides agree with TRBD1. Germline CDR1 is SGHAT and CDR2 is FQNNGV. The trim removed 5 bases at V and 6 bases at J, leaving 5 bases unmatched. CDR3 length equals 15 residues. In nucleotides, the CDR3 is TGTGCCAGCAGCCCTCGGACAGGGGTTAATTCACCCCTCCACTTT. This sequence encodes CASSPRTGVNSPLHF.

The chain has TRBV27 and TRBJ1-1, with 8 bases aligning to TRBD1. Germline loops: CDR1 MNHEY, CDR2 SMNVEV (reference sequence). With 5 bases clipped from V and 7 bases from J, the junction kept 9 bases outside the gene matches. The CDR3 is 14 amino acids. The CDR3 region has the DNA TGTGCCAGCAGTCAAGGGACAGGAGGGTATGAAGCTTTCTTT. Its protein is CASSQGTGGYEAFF.

The chain links TRBV4-2 to TRBJ2-3; D is unclear. Germline CDR1 LGHNA, CDR2 YNFKEQ. The CDR3 sequence is 14 residues long. Trimming removed 1 base at V and 3 bases at J, with 8 bases between. The CDR3 bases are TGTGCCAGCAGCCAAGCTGGGCAAACAGATACGCAGTATTTT. It is translated as CASSQAGQTDTQYF.

This rearrangement joins TRBV18 to TRBJ1-1; no definite D call. The ends were cut back, 2 bases at V and 4 bases at J, with 8 bases in the middle. The germline V gene has CDR1 KGHSH and CDR2 LQKENI. CDR3 length: 13 amino acids. CDR3 DNA: TGTGCCAGCTCACCAAAGGTAGGCACTGAAGCTTTCTTT. This translates into CASSPKVGTEAFF.

This clone was seen once. This chain links TRBV12-5 with TRBJ2-2; TRBD1 aligns across 7 bases. The germline V gene has CDR1 LGHNT and CDR2 FRNRAP. Trimming took 5 bases from V and 6 from J; bases not matched to a gene: 9. This CDR3 comprises 15 residues. For the CDR3, the DNA is TGTGCTAGTGGTCCCGACAGGGACCAACCCGGGGAGCTGTTTTTT. Translated, it gives CASGPDRDQPGELFF.

This chain joins TRBV7-2 and TRBJ1-5; D possibly corresponds to TRBD1 (5 bases). With 5 bases removed from V and 6 bases from J, the gap between germline ends came to 20 bases. The germline V gene has CDR1 SGHTA and CDR2 FQGNSA. This CDR3 spans 16 amino acids. The chain's CDR3 is CASSLSPQGISQPQHF. The CDR3 DNA reads as TGTGCCAGCAGCCTCTCACCCCAGGGTATCAGTCAGCCCCAGCATTTT. Full variable domain (missing parts from reference TRBV7-2 and TRBJ1-5): GAGVSQSPSNKVTEKGKDVELRCDPISGHTALYWYRQSLGQGLEFLIYFQGNSAPDKSGLPSDRFSAERTGGSVSTLTIQRTQQEDSAVYLCASSLSPQGISQPQHFGDGTRLSIL.

The chain recombines TRBV28 with TRBJ2-3; a weak D match, TRBD1 (5 bases). Trimming took off 3 bases at V and 5 bases at J, with 9 bases between the two ends. Germline V CDR1 and CDR2: MDHEN, SYDVKM. This CDR3 comprises 13 residues. The CDR3 protein is CASSLSGLDTQYF. The CDR3 region has the DNA TGTGCCAGCAGTTTGTCAGGGTTAGATACGCAGTATTTT.

CDR3 in DNA: TGCGCCAGCAGCCAAGATTGGGGGGCTCTTTCGGGAAACACCATATATTTT. It codes for CASSQDWGALSGNTIYF. The J gene is TRBJ1-3, the V gene TRBV4-3, with D maybe TRBD1 (6 bases). The germline V and J ends were trimmed by 0 bases and 4 bases, with 16 bases remaining between them. CDR1 is LGHNA, CDR2 YSLEER, per germline. There are 17 residues in the CDR3.

Only one count was recorded for this clone. This rearrangement joins TRBV7-2 to TRBJ2-2; the D is unclear. The CDR3 runs to 14 residues. The germline V and J ends were trimmed by 1 base and 6 bases, with 9 bases remaining between them. Germline loops: CDR1 SGHTA, CDR2 FQGNSA. As DNA, the CDR3 is TGTGCCAGCAGCTTAGATCGGGTCCCCGGGGAGCTGTTTTTT. It specifies CASSLDRVPGELFF.

The chain is built from TRBV19 and TRBJ2-1, with D tentatively TRBD2 (6 bases). Germline loops: CDR1 LNHDA, CDR2 SQIVND (reference sequence). V was pared by 2 bases and J by 7 bases, with 15 bases between. The CDR3 length is 15 residues. The CDR3 reads CASSINLATGNEQFF. The DNA for the CDR3 is TGTGCCAGTAGTATAAACCTAGCGACCGGGAATGAGCAGTTCTTC.

The CDR3 is CASSPQTGEKEQFF. CDR3 DNA sequence: TGTGCCAGCTCACCACAAACGGGGGAAAAGGAGCAGTTCTTC. The chain employs TRBV18 and TRBJ2-1, with a tentative D call TRBD2 (6 bases). Per germline, CDR1 KGHSH and CDR2 LQKENI. The V and J ends lost 1 base and 10 bases respectively, with 14 bases between them. This CDR3 is 14 amino acids long.

J is TRBJ2-3 and V is TRBV7-3; no clear D gene. This CDR3 has 15 residues. V dropped 0 bases and J dropped 3 bases, with 10 bases sitting between them. Per the germline V gene, CDR1 is SGHTA and CDR2 is FQGTGA. CDR3 in DNA: TGTGCCAGCAGCTTAACGTCCCTAGTGACAGATACGCAGTATTTT. Residues: CASSLTSLVTDTQYF.

CDR3 DNA: TGTGCCAGCAGCGCCCGACCGACTATACCACGCACAGATACGCAGTATTTT. Amino acids: CASSARPTIPRTDTQYF. The rearrangement links TRBV9 to TRBJ2-3, with D possibly TRBD2 on 5 matching bases. CDR3 length: 17 residues. V lost 3 bases and J lost 1, with 18 bases in between. Germline V CDR1 and CDR2: SGDLS, YYNGEE. Filled out from reference TRBV9 and TRBJ2-3, the complete variable domain reads DSGVTQTPKHLITATGQRVTLRCSPRSGDLSVYWYQQSLDQGLQFLIQYYNGEERAKGNILERFSAQQFPDLHSELNLSSLELGDSALYFCASSARPTIPRTDTQYFGPGTRLTVL.